This T cell receptor beta chain was identified during a study of T cell responses to AZD1222 COVID-19 vaccine. General study findings and limits: Seropositive at baseline were only a handful of AZD1222 recipients. Clonal diversity was possibly underestimated, and white British individuals and females predominated among donors.

Trimming took 1 base from V and 7 from J; bases not matched to a gene: 11. Germline-derived CDR1 and CDR2 are SGHRS and YFSETQ. The CDR3 covers 17 residues. This clone was seen a single time. Its specificity is unknown. Only in-frame clones appear in the TCRdb table, and some are missing; sequencing was by immunoSEQ multiplex PCR. The data contain some 120,000 clones, roughly nine tenths of them singletons. The material sequenced was peripheral blood, taken on day 0 of AZD1222 vaccination. The chain links TRBV5-1 to TRBJ2-2, with 9 nucleotides matching TRBD1. The receptor was derived from an adult in good health. The CDR3: CASSLPSGQGLIGELFF. In DNA, the CDR3 is TGCGCCAGCAGCTTGCCCTCGGGACAGGGTTTGATCGGGGAGCTGTTTTTT.